This TCR beta chain was profiled in a study of T cells in Graves' hyperthyroidism and ophthalmopathy. Notes on the study in general: A model of 13 V-J features distinguished ophthalmopathy from stable hyperthyroidism.

The J segment lost 4 bases and the V segment lost 1 base, leaving 7 bases of the junction unmatched. The CDR3 is made up of 17 amino acids. The germline V gene has CDR1 LGHDT and CDR2 YNNKEL (reference sequence). This clonotype came up many times. What it recognizes is unknown. TCR beta CDR3 regions were amplified from RNA transcripts. RT-PCR in the first round (using the HTBI primer set) targeted the TCR CDR3. TCRdb fed the multiplex PCR reads into MiXCR, producing one record per CDR3 protein. The sample records around 620,000 distinct CDR3 sequences, 14% being singletons. Sample: blood. This chain connects TRBV3-1 to TRBJ2-2; TRBD1 matches 9 bases. The origin of this receptor is a woman in her late teens or twenties with Graves' ophthalmopathy. The CDR3 loop is CASSQGPGTGRTGELFF. The DNA of the CDR3 is TGTGCCAGCAGCCAAGGCCCCGGGACAGGGCGCACCGGGGAGCTGTTTTTT.